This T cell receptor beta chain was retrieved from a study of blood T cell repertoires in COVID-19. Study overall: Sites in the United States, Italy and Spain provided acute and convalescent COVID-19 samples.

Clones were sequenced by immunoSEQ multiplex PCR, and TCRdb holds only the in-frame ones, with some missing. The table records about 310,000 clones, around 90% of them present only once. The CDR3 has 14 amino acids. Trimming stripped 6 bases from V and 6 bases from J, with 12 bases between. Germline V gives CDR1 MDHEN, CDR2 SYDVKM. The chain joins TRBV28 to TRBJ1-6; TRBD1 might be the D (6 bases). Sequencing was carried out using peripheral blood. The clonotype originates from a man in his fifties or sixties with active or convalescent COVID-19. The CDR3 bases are TGTGCCAGCAGGCCTGGACAGTTTAATTCACCCCTCCACTTT. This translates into CASRPGQFNSPLHF.